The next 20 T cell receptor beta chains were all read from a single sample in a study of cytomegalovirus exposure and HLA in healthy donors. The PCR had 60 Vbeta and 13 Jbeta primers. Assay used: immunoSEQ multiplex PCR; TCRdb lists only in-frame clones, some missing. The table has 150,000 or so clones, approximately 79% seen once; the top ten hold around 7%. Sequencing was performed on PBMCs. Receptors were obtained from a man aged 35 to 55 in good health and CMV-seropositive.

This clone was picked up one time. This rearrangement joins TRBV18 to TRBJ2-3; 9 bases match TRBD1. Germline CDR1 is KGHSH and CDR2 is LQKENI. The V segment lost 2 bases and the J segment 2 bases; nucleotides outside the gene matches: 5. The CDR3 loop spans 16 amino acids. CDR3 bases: TGTGCCAGCTCACCAGACAGGGGGTTCTCCACAGATACGCAGTATTTT. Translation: CASSPDRGFSTDTQYF.

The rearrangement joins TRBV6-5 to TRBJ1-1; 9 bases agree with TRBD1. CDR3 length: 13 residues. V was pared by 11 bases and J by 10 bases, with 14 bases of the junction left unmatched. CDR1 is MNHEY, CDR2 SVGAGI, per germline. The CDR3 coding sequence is TGTGCCGGAAAAACAGGGGGCGCGGGTAGAGCTTTCTTT. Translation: CAGKTGGAGRAFF.

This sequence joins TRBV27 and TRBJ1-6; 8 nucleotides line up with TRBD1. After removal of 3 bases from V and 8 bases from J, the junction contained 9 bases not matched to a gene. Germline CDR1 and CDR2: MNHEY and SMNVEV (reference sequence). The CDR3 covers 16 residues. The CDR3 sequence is CASSFLGQGDDSPLHF. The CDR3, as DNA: TGTGCCAGCAGTTTCCTCGGACAGGGAGATGATTCACCCCTCCACTTT.

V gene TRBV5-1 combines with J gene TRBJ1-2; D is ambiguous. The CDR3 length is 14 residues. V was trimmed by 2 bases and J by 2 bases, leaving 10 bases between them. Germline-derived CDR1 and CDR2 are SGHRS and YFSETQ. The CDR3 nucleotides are TGCGCCAGCAGCTTCCGGGGATCCAACTATGGCTACACCTTC. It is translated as CASSFRGSNYGYTF.

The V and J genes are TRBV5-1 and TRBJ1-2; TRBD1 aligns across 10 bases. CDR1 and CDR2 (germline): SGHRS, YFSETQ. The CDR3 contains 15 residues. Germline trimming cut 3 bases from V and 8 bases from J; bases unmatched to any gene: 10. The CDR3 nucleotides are TGCGCCAGCAGCTCCGGGACAGGGGTCTTGGGCGGCTACACCTTC. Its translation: CASSSGTGVLGGYTF.

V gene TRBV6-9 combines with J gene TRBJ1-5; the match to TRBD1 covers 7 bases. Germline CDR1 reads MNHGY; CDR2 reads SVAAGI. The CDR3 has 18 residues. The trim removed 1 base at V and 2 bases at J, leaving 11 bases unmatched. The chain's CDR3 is CASSYYRGLGWGNQPQHF. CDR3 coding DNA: TGTGCCAGCAGTTATTATAGGGGGCTGGGTTGGGGCAATCAGCCCCAGCATTTT.

The chain's CDR3 is CASSPMTGQETQYF. The CDR3 DNA follows: TGTGCCAGCAGCCCTATGACAGGACAAGAGACCCAGTACTTC. The gene calls are TRBV5-4 and TRBJ2-5; possibly TRBD1 for D (6 bases). V was shortened by 4 bases and J by 2 bases, with 12 bases between the two germline ends. The CDR3 has 14 residues. CDR1 SGHNT and CDR2 YYREEE come from the germline V gene (reference sequence).

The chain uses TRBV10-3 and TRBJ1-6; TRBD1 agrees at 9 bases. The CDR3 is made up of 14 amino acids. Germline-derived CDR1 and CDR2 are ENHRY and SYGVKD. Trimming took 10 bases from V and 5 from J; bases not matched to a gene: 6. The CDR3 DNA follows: TGTGCCACTTCAAGGACAGGGGATAATTCACCCCTCCACTTT. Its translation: CATSRTGDNSPLHF.

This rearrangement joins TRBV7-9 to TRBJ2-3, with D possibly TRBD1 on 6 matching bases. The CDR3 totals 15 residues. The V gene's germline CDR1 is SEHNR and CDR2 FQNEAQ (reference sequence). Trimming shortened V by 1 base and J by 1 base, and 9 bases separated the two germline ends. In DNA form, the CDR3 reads TGTGCCAGCAGCTTAGTCAGGGGCGGCACAGATACGCAGTATTTT. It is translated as CASSLVRGGTDTQYF.

CDR3 DNA sequence: TGCGCCAGCAGCTTTGATTTCCCAGAGACGGGCACTGAAGCTTTCTTT. This encodes CASSFDFPETGTEAFF. This chain uses TRBV5-1 with TRBJ1-1, with D uncertain. Germline CDR1 and CDR2: SGHRS and YFSETQ. Trimming pared 2 bases from V and 4 bases from J, leaving 18 bases between. This CDR3 region has 16 residues.

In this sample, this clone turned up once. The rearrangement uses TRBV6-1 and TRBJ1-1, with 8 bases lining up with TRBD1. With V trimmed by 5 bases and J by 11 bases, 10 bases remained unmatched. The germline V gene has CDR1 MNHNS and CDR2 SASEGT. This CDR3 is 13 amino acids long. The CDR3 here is CASSMDRARGAFF. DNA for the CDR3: TGTGCCAGCAGTATGGACAGGGCTCGAGGCGCTTTCTTT.

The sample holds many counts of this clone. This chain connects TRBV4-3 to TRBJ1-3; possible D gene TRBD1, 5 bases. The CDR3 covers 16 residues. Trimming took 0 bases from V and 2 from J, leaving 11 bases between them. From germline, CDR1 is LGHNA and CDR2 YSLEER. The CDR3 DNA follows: TGCGCCAGCAGCCAAGAGGGGCTACCTCCTGGAAACACCATATATTTT. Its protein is CASSQEGLPPGNTIYF.

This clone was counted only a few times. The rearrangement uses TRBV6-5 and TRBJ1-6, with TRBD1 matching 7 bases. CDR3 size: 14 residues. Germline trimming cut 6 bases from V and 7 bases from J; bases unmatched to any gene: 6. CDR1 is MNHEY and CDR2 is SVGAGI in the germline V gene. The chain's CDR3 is CASRPTGENSPLHF. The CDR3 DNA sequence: TGTGCCAGCAGACCTACAGGGGAGAATTCACCCCTCCACTTT.

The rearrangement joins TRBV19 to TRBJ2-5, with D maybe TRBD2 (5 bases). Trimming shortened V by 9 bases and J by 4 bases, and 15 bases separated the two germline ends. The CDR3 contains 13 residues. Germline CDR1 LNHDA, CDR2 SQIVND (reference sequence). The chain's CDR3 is CASSWRVGETQYF. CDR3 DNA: TGTGCCAGCTCCTGGCGGGTGGGAGAGACCCAGTACTTC.

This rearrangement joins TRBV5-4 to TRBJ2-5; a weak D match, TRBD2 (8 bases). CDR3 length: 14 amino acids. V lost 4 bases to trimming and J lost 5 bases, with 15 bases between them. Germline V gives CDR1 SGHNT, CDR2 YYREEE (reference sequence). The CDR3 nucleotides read TGTGCCAGCAGCGGCGGGGGGACAGTTGAGACCCAGTACTTC. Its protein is CASSGGGTVETQYF. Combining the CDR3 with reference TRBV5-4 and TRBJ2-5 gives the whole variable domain ETGVTQSPTHLIKTRGQQVTLRCSSQSGHNTVSWYQQALGQGPQFIFQYYREEENGRGNFPPRFSGLQFPNYSSELNVNALELDDSALYLCASSGGGTVETQYFGPGTRLLVL.

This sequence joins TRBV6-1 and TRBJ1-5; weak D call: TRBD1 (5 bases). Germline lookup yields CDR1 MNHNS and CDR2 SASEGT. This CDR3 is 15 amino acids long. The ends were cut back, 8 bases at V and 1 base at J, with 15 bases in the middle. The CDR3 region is CASGTQGRSNQPQHF. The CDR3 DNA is TGTGCCAGCGGAACCCAGGGAAGAAGCAATCAGCCCCAGCATTTT.

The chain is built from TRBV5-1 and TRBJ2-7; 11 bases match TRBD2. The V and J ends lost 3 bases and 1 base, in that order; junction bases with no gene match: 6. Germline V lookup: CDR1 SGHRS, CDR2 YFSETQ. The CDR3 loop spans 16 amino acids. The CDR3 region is CASSSQTSGGSYEQYF. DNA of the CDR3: TGCGCCAGCAGCTCACAAACTAGCGGGGGTTCCTACGAGCAGTACTTC.

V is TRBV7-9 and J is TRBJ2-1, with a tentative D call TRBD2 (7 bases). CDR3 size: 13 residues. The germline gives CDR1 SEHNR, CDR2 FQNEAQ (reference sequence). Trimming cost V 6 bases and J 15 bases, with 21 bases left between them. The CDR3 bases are TGTGCCAGCAGATCCACCCCCCCGGGGGGCCTGTTCTTC. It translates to CASRSTPPGGLFF. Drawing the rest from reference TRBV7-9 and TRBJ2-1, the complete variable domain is DTGVSQNPRHKITKRGQNVTFRCDPISEHNRLYWYRQTLGQGPEFLTYFQNEAQLEKSRLLSDRFSAERPKGSFSTLEIQRTEQGDSAMYLCASRSTPPGGLFFGPGTRLTVL.

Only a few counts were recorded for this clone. In DNA form, the CDR3 reads TGTGCCAGCAGCTTAGATCGAGAGCTCGGCTACACCTTC. Protein product: CASSLDRELGYTF. The chain recombines TRBV11-3 with TRBJ1-2; D is unresolved. This CDR3 has 13 amino acids. In germline, CDR1 is SGHNT, CDR2 YENEEA. The germline V and J ends were trimmed by 0 bases and 8 bases, with 10 bases remaining between them.

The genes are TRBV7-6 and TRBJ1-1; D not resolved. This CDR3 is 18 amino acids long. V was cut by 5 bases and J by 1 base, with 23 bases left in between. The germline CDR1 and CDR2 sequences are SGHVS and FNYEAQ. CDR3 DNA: TGTGCCAGCAGCCCTATCGGACTTTTACGTCGAGGGAACACTGAAGCTTTCTTT. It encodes CASSPIGLLRRGNTEAFF.